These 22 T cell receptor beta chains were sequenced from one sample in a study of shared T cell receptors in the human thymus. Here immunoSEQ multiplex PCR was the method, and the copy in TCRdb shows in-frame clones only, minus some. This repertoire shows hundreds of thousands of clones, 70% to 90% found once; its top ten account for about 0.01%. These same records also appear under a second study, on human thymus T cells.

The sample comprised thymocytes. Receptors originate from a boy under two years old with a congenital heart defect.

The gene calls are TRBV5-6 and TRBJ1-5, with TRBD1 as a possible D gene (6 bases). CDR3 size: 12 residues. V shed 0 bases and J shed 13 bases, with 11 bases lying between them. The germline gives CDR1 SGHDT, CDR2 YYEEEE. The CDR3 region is CASSLGDNNQHF. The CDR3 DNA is TGTGCCAGCAGCTTGGGGGACAACAATCAGCATTTT.

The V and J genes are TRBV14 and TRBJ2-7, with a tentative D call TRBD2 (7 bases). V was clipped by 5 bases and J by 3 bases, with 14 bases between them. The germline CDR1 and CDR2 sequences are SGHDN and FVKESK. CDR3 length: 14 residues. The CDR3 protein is CASSGGLAVYEQYF. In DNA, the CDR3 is TGTGCCAGCAGCGGGGGGCTAGCGGTCTACGAGCAGTACTTC.

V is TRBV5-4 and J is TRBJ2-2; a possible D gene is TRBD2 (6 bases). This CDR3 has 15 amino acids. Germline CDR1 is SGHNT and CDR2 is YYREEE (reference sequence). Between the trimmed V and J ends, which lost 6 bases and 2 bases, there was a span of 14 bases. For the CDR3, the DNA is TGTGCCAGCACCATTTGGGACTTCAACACCGGGGAGCTGTTTTTT. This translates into CASTIWDFNTGELFF.

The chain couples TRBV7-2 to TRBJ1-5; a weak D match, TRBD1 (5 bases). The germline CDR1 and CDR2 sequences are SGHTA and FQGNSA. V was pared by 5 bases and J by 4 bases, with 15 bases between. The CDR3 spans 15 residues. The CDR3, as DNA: TGTGCCAGCAGCCCCCCGGGGGTTGGTAATCAGCCCCAGCATTTT. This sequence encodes CASSPPGVGNQPQHF.

The CDR3, as DNA: TGTGCCAGCAGCACAGGACTAGCCGGCCACGAGCAGTACTTC. This codes for CASSTGLAGHEQYF. V and J are TRBV9 and TRBJ2-7; the match to TRBD2 covers 8 bases. The CDR3 has 14 amino acids. V was pared by 4 bases and J by 5 bases, with 8 bases of the junction left unmatched. Germline assignment: CDR1 SGDLS and CDR2 YYNGEE. The full variable domain, its missing parts supplied by reference TRBV9 and TRBJ2-7, is DSGVTQTPKHLITATGQRVTLRCSPRSGDLSVYWYQQSLDQGLQFLIQYYNGEERAKGNILERFSAQQFPDLHSELNLSSLELGDSALYFCASSTGLAGHEQYFGPGTRLTVT.

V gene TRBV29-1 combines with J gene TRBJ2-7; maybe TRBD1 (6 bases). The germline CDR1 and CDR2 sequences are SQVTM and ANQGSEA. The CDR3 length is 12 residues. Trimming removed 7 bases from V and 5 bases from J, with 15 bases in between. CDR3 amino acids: CSACGGSDEQYF. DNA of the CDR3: TGCAGCGCCTGTGGGGGCAGCGACGAGCAGTACTTC.

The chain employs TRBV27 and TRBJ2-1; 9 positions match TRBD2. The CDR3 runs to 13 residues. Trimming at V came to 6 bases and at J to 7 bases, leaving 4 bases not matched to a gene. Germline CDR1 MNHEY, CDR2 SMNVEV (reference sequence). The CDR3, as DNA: TGTGCCAGCAGAGGGACTAGCTTGAATGAGCAGTTCTTC. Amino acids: CASRGTSLNEQFF.

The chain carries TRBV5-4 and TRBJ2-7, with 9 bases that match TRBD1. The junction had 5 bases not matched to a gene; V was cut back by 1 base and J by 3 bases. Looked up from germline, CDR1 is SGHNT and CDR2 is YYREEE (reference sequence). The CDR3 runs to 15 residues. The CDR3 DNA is TGTGCCAGCAGCTTGCTCGGGACAGGGTGCTACGAGCAGTACTTC. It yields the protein CASSLLGTGCYEQYF.

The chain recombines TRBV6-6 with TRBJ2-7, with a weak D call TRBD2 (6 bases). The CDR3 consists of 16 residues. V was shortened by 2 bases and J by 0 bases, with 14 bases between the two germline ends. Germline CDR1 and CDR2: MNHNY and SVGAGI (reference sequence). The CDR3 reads CASSYPLGGNSYEQYF. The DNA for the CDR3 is TGTGCCAGCAGTTACCCCCTGGGCGGGAACTCCTACGAGCAGTACTTC.

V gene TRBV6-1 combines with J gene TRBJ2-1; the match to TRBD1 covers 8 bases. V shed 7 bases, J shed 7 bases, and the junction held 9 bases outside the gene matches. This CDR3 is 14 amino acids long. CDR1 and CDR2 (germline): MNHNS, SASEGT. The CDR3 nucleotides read TGTGCCAGCACTGGGGGACAGGTTCAAAATGAGCAGTTCTTC. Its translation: CASTGGQVQNEQFF.

The DNA of the CDR3 is TGTGCCAGCAGCCCCGACAGGGTCAATCAGCCCCAGCATTTT. Translation gives CASSPDRVNQPQHF. The chain joins TRBV7-2 to TRBJ1-5; 7 positions match TRBD1. The junction had 4 bases not matched to a gene; V was cut back by 5 bases and J by 3 bases. The CDR3 contains 14 residues. Germline loops: CDR1 SGHTA, CDR2 FQGNSA.

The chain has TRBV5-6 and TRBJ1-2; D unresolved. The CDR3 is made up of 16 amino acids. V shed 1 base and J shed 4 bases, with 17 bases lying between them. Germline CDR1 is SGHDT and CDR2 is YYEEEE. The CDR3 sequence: CASSLLVIPRTYGYTF. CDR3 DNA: TGTGCCAGCAGCTTGTTAGTGATCCCTAGAACCTATGGCTACACCTTC.

In nucleotides, the CDR3 is TGTGCCAGCAGCTTAGTGCACGGGGGATGGGGTACTGAAGCTTTCTTT. Translation: CASSLVHGGWGTEAFF. J is TRBJ1-1 and V is TRBV7-9; D may be TRBD1 (5 bases). Deletions cut 1 base from V and 5 bases from J, with 17 bases between. Germline values: CDR1 SEHNR, CDR2 FQNEAQ (reference sequence). The CDR3 is 16 amino acids.

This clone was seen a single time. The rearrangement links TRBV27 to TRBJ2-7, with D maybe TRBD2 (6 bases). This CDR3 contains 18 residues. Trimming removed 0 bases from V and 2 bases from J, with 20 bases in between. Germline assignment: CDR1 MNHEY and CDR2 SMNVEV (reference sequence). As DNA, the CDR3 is TGTGCCAGCAGTTTATCGGTCCGGGGCGGGGAGTACCCCTACGAGCAGTACTTC. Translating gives CASSLSVRGGEYPYEQYF.

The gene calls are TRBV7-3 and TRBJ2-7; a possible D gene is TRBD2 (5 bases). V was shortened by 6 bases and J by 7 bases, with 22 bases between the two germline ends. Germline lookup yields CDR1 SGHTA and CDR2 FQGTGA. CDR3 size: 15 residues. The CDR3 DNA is TGTGCCAGCAGGTACGAGACGGCAACTAGAGGAGAGCAGTACTTC. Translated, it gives CASRYETATRGEQYF.

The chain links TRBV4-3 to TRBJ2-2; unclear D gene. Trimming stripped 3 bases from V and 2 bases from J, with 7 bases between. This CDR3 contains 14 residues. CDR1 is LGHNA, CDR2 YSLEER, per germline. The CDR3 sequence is CASSHSQNTGELFF. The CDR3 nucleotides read TGCGCCAGCAGCCACTCACAAAACACCGGGGAGCTGTTTTTT.

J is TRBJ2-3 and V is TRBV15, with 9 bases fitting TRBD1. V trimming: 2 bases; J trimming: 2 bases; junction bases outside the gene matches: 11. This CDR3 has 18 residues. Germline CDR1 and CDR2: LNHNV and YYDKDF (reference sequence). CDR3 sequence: CATSRPLGTGRFTDTQYF. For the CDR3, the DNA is TGTGCCACCAGCAGACCCCTCGGGACAGGGAGGTTCACAGATACGCAGTATTTT.

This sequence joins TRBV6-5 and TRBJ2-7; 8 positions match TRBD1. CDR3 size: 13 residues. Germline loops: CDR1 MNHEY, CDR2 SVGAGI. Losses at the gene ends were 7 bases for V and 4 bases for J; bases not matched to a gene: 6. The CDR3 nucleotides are TGTGCCAGCACCAGGGACAGGAATTACGAGCAGTACTTC. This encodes CASTRDRNYEQYF.

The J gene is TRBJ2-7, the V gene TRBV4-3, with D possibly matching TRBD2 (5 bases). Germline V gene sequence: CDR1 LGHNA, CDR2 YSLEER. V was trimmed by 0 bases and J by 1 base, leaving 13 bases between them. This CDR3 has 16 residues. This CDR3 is CASSQDKTGKSYEQYF. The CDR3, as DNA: TGCGCCAGCAGCCAAGATAAAACGGGGAAATCCTACGAGCAGTACTTC.

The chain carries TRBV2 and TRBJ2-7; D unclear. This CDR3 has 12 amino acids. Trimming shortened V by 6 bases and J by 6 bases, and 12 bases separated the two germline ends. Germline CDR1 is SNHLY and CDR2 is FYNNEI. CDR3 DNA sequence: TGTGCCAGCAGCGTTCCTGGCCCCGAGCAGTACTTC. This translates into CASSVPGPEQYF.

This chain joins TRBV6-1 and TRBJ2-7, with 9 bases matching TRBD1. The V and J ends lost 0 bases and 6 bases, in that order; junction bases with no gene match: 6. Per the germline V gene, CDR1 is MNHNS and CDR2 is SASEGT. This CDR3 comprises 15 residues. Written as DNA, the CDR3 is TGTGCCAGCAGTGAAGCGACAGGGGGTCCTAGCGAGCAGTACTTC. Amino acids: CASSEATGGPSEQYF.

Here the CDR3 DNA reads TGCGCCAGCAGACTTAAGGACTCAAATCCCCAAGAGACCCAGTACTTC. Amino acids: CASRLKDSNPQETQYF. The chain has TRBV5-1 and TRBJ2-5; D possibly corresponds to TRBD2 (5 bases). V lost 5 bases to trimming and J lost 1 base, with 18 bases between them. Per germline, CDR1 SGHRS and CDR2 YFSETQ. The CDR3 is 16 residues long.